The TCR beta chain under discussion was sequenced for a study of control samples from healthy donors and cancer patients. This clone appeared a few times. Using immunoSEQ multiplex PCR, the repertoire was profiled, and TCRdb retains in-frame clones only, with some absent. The top ten clones hold less than 7% of a sample with around 140,000 clones, roughly 92% of them seen once. From germline, CDR1 is SGHTA and CDR2 FQGNSA. The V end was cut by 2 bases, the J end by 5 bases, with 12 bases between. The length of the CDR3 is 14 residues. The chain employs TRBV7-2 and TRBJ1-1, with D unresolved. This receptor was taken from a man younger than 35 in good health. The sample consisted of blood. The CDR3 nucleotides are TGTGCCAGCAGCTTATTGAGGGCGGAAACTGAAGCTTTCTTT. This encodes CASSLLRAETEAFF.